The 6 T cell receptor beta chains in this list originate from one sample, sequenced in a study of control samples from healthy donors and cancer patients. Generated by immunoSEQ multiplex PCR, the TCRdb table keeps only in-frame clones and is missing some. The sample records tens of thousands of clones, 83% being singletons. What was sequenced was PBMCs. The receptors originated from a man aged 55 to 70 with head and neck cancer.

This clone turned up a few times. V gene TRBV7-8 combines with J gene TRBJ1-3; unclear D gene. Trimming removed 3 bases from V and 0 bases from J, with 6 bases in between. Germline CDR1 and CDR2: SGHVS and FQNEAQ. This CDR3 region has 14 residues. CDR3 nucleotide sequence: TGTGCCAGCAGCTTTTCAGACTCTGGAAACACCATATATTTT. Amino acid sequence: CASSFSDSGNTIYF.

The rearrangement uses TRBV7-9 and TRBJ1-1; D call uncertain. The CDR3 is 14 residues long. Trimming took off 4 bases at V and 3 bases at J, with 12 bases between the two ends. Germline loops: CDR1 SEHNR, CDR2 FQNEAQ (reference sequence). The CDR3 reads CASSSQDGDTEAFF. In DNA form, the CDR3 reads TGTGCCAGCAGCTCCCAGGACGGCGACACTGAAGCTTTCTTT.

The J gene is TRBJ2-1, the V gene TRBV3-1 (or the pseudogene TRBV3-2), with D possibly being TRBD2 (7 bases). This CDR3 contains 16 residues. V dropped 2 bases and J dropped 6 bases, with 17 bases sitting between them. Germline lookup yields CDR1 LGHDT and CDR2 YNNKEL (reference sequence). The CDR3 loop is CASSQWEGGAANEQFF. CDR3 bases: TGTGCCAGCAGCCAATGGGAGGGGGGGGCCGCCAATGAGCAGTTCTTC.

The J gene is TRBJ2-5, the V gene TRBV5-4, with D perhaps matching TRBD1 (5 bases). The germline gives CDR1 SGHNT, CDR2 YYREEE (reference sequence). V gave up 1 base and J gave up 5 bases, with 6 bases separating them. The CDR3 covers 12 residues. In nucleotides, the CDR3 is TGTGCCAGCAGCTTGAACAGGGAGACCCAGTACTTC. Protein sequence: CASSLNRETQYF.

The chain links TRBV5-6 to TRBJ2-7; 8 bases match TRBD1. The junction had 7 bases not matched to a gene; V was cut back by 0 bases and J by 5 bases. This CDR3 has 15 residues. The germline V gene encodes CDR1 SGHDT and CDR2 YYEEEE. CDR3 loop: CASSLGGTGRNEQYF. For the CDR3, the DNA is TGTGCCAGCAGCTTGGGGGGGACAGGTAGGAACGAGCAGTACTTC.

V usage is TRBV19 and J usage is TRBJ2-3; 9 bases fit TRBD1. CDR1 is LNHDA, CDR2 SQIVND, per germline (reference sequence). V shed 5 bases, J shed 5 bases, and the junction held 5 bases outside the gene matches. CDR3 size: 14 residues. CDR3 in amino acids: CASSLQGAQDTQYF. DNA for the CDR3: TGTGCCAGTAGTTTACAGGGGGCGCAAGATACGCAGTATTTT.